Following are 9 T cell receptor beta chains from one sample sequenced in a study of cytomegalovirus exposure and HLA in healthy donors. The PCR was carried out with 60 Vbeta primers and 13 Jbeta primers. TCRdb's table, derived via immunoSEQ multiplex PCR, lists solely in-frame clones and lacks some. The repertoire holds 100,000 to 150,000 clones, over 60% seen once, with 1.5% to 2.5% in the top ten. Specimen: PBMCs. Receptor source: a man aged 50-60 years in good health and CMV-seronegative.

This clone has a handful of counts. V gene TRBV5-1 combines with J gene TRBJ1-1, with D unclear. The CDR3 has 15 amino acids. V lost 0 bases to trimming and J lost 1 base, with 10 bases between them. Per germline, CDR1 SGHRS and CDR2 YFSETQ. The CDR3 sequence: CASSLARNGNTEAFF. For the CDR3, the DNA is TGCGCCAGCAGCTTGGCCAGGAACGGGAACACTGAAGCTTTCTTT.

The CDR3 sequence is CASSLRTSGGDTQYF. Written as DNA, the CDR3 is TGCGCCAGCAGCCTGAGGACTAGCGGGGGAGATACGCAGTATTTT. V and J are TRBV4-3 and TRBJ2-3; 13 bases align to TRBD2. The CDR3 covers 15 residues. V gave up 4 bases and J gave up 5 bases; unmatched junction bases: 3. Germline V gives CDR1 LGHNA, CDR2 YSLEER.

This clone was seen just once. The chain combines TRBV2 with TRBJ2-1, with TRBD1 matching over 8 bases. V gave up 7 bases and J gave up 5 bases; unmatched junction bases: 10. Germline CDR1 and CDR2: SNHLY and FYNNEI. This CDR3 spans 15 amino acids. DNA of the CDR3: TGTGCCAGCATCAAGGACAGGGCTTCTCACAATGAGCAGTTCTTC. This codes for CASIKDRASHNEQFF.

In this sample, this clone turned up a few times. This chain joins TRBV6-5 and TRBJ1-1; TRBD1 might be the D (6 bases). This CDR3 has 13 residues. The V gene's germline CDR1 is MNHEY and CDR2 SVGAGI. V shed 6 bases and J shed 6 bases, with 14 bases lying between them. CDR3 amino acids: CASSLYRTAEAFF. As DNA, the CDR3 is TGTGCCAGCAGCCTCTACCGGACAGCTGAAGCTTTCTTT.

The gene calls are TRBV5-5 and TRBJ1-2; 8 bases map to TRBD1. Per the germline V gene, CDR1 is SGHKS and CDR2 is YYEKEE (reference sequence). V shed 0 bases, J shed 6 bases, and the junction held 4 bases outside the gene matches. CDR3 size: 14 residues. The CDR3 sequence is CASSLGQGINGYTF. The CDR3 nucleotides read TGTGCCAGCAGCTTGGGACAGGGGATTAATGGCTACACCTTC.

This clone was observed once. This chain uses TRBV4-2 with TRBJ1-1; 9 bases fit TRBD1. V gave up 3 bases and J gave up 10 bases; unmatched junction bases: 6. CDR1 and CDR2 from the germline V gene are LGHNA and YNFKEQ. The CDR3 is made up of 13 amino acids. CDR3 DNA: TGTGCCAGCAGCCAGGGGGACAGGGCGGTAGCTTTCTTT. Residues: CASSQGDRAVAFF.

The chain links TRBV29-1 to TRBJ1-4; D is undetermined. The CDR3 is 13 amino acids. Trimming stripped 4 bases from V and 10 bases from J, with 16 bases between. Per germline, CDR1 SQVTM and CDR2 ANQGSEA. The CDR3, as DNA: TGCAGCGTTGTCCAACATCAAGAGGGAAAACTGTTTTTT. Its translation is CSVVQHQEGKLFF.

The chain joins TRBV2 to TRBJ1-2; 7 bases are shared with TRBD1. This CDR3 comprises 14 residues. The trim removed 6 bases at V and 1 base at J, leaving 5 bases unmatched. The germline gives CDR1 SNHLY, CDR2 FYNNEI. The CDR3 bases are TGTGCCAGCAGCCGGGACAGTAGTAACTATGGCTACACCTTC. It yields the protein CASSRDSSNYGYTF.

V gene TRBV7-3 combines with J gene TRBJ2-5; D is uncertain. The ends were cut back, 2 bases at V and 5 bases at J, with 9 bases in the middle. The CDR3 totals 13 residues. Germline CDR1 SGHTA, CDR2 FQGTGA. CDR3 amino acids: CASSLGEVETQYF. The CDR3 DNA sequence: TGTGCCAGCAGCTTAGGAGAGGTGGAGACCCAGTACTTC.